Reported below is one T cell receptor beta chain. Its target is unknown. The sample comes from a study of T-cell memory formation after mild COVID-19. At the level of the study: Largely donor-specific TCR clusters were found. Findings and caveats of the study: Prior to infection, memory already included some responding clones, suggesting cross-reactive memory joined.

CDR3 length: 13 residues. Germline CDR1 reads LGHNA; CDR2 reads YSLEER. V was cut by 0 bases and J by 3 bases, with 4 bases left in between. TCRdb fed the 5' RACE reads into MiXCR, producing one record per CDR3 protein. The table has fewer than 600,000 distinct CDR3 sequences, roughly 21% seen once. The chain links TRBV4-3 to TRBJ2-3; D unclear. Sequenced material: PBMCs or a T cell subset sorted from them (not recorded which). The clonotype comes from an adult woman who had mild COVID-19 (a few samples of this study predate the infection). Cell type and time point are not known. The CDR3 loop reads CASSQDWTDTQYF. CDR3 DNA: TGCGCCAGCAGCCAAGATTGGACAGATACGCAGTATTTT.